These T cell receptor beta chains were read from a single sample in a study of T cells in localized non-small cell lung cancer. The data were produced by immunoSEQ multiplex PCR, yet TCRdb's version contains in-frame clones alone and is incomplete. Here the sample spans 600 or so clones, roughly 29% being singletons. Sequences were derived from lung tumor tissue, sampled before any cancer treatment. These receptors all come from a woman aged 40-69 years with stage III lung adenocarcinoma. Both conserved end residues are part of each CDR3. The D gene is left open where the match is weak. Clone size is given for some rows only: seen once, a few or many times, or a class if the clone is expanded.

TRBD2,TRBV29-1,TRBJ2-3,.,TGCAGCGTTGAAGGGTGGGCTAGCGGGGGTTTAGATACGCAGTATTTT,CSVEGWASGGLDTQYF
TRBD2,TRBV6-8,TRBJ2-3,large,TGTGCCAGCAGCCCGACTAGCGGGAGTTCCGTAGATACGCAGTATTTT,CASSPTSGSSVDTQYF
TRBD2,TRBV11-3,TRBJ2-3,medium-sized,TGTGCCAGCAGCTTAGATGGGGCCGGGGGGTTCGGGACGCAGTATTTT,CASSLDGAGGFGTQYF
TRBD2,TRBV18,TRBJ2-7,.,TGTGCCAGCTCACCACGGACAGCCGCGGGACGGCTAGCGGGGGTTCCCACCTACGAGCAGTACTTC,CASSPRTAAGRLAGVPTYEQYF
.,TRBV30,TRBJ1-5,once,TGTGCCTGGAGTGCAGGGTACACCAATCAGCCCCAGCATTTT,CAWSAGYTNQPQHF
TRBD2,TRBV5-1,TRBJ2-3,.,TGCGCCAGCAGCACAGCGGGACTAGCGGGGGGGACAGATACGCAGTATTTT,CASSTAGLAGGTDTQYF
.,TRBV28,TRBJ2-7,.,TGTGCCAGCAGATATACTGGGCTAAACTACGAGCAGTACTTC,CASRYTGLNYEQYF
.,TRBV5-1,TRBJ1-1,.,TGCGCCAGCAGCTATAGGACAGCCTTGAACACTGAAGCTTTCTTT,CASSYRTALNTEAFF
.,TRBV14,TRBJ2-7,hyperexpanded,TGTGCCAGCAGCCGACTTGACGCATACGAGCAGTACTTC,CASSRLDAYEQYF
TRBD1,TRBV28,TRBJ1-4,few,TGTGCCAGCAGGGGTCAGGGGGCCGGATATGAAAAACTGTTTTTT,CASRGQGAGYEKLFF
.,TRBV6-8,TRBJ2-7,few,TGTGCCAGCAGTACCCTCAAGGGGGGGGTCGCCGAGCAGTACTTC,CASSTLKGGVAEQYF
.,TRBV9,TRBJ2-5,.,TGTGCCAGCAGCCCCCGAGGGGGAGAGACCCAGTACTTC,CASSPRGGETQYF
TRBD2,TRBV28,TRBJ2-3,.,TGTGCCAGCAGTTTCCTAAGACTAGCGGGAGAGAATACGCAGTATTTT,CASSFLRLAGENTQYF
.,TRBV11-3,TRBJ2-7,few,TGTGCCAGCAGACCCCCCGGGGCCTCTACCTACGAGCAGTACTTC,CASRPPGASTYEQYF
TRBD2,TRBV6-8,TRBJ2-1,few,TGTGCCAGCAGTTGGGAGCGGGGAGGGGTTGAGCAGTTCTTC,CASSWERGGVEQFF
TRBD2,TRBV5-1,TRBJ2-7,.,TGCGCCAGCAGCTTGGCCCTCAGCGGGGGGGCCGCGCAGTACTTC,CASSLALSGGAAQYF